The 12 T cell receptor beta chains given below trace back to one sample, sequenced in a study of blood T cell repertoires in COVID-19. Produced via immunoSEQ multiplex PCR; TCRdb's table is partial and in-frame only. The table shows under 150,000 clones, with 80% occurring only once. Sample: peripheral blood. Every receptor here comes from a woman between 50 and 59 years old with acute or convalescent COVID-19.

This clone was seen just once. CDR3 sequence (DNA): TGTGCCAGCAGCTTGGCTGGCCAGTTCTATGGCTACACCTTC. It is translated as CASSLAGQFYGYTF. The chain combines TRBV5-6 with TRBJ1-2, with no clear D. V lost 0 bases to trimming and J lost 4 bases, with 10 bases between them. Germline V gene data show CDR1 as SGHDT and CDR2 as YYEEEE. The length of the CDR3 is 14 residues.

Here the CDR3 DNA reads TGTGCCAGCAGTCGCGCTGGTGGGACAGGGGGCAATCAGCCCCAGCATTTT. This sequence encodes CASSRAGGTGGNQPQHF. V gene TRBV28 combines with J gene TRBJ1-5, with 10 bases that match TRBD1. CDR3 size: 17 residues. Germline assignment: CDR1 MDHEN and CDR2 SYDVKM. J gave up 2 bases and V 5 bases, and 9 bases lay outside the gene matches. The variable domain in full, completed from reference TRBV28 and TRBJ1-5, reads DVKVTQSSRYLVKRTGEKVFLECVQDMDHENMFWYRQDPGLGLRLIYFSYDVKMKEKGDIPEGYSVSREKKERFSLILESASTNQTSMYLCASSRAGGTGGNQPQHFGDGTRLSIL.

As DNA, the CDR3 is TGCGCCAGCAGCGCCGGGACAGGGGCTGAGGTAGATACGCAGTATTTT. This encodes CASSAGTGAEVDTQYF. This sequence joins TRBV5-1 and TRBJ2-3; 10 positions match TRBD1. There are 16 residues in the CDR3. Losses at the gene ends were 4 bases for V and 5 bases for J; bases not matched to a gene: 10. The germline V gene has CDR1 SGHRS and CDR2 YFSETQ.

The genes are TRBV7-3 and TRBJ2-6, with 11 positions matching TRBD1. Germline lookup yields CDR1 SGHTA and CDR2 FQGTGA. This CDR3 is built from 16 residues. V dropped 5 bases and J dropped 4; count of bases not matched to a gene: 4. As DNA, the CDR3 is TGTGCCAGCAGCCACGGACAGGGGGCCGGGGCCAACGTCCTGACTTTC. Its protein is CASSHGQGAGANVLTF.

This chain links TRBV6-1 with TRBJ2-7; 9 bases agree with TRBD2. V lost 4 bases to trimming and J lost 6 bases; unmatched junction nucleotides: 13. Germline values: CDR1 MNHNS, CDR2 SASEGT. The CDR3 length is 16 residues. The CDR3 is CASSVLAGSTSLEQYF. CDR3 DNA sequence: TGTGCCAGCAGTGTACTAGCGGGCTCCACTTCCCTCGAGCAGTACTTC.

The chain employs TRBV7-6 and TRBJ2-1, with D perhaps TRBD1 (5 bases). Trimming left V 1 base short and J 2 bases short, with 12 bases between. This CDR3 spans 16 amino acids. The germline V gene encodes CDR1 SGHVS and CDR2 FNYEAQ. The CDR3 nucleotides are TGTGCCAGCAGCTTAGGGGGCCTAAGAACCTACAATGAGCAGTTCTTC. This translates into CASSLGGLRTYNEQFF.

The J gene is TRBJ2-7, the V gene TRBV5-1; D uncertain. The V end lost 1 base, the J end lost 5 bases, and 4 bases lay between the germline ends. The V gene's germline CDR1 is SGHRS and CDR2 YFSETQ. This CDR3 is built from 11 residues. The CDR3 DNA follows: TGCGCCAGCAGCTTGTTTAACGAGCAGTACTTC. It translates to CASSLFNEQYF. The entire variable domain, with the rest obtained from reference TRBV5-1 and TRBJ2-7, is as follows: KAGVTQTPRYLIKTRGQQVTLSCSPISGHRSVSWYQQTPGQGLQFLFEYFSETQRNKGNFPGRFSGRQFSNSRSEMNVSTLELGDSALYLCASSLFNEQYFGPGTRLTVT.

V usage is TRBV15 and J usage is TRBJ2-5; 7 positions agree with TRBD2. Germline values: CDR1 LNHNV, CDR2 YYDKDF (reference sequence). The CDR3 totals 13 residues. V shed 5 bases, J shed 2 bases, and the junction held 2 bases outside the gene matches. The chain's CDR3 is CATSQGLQETQYF. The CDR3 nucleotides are TGTGCCACCAGCCAGGGACTACAAGAGACCCAGTACTTC.

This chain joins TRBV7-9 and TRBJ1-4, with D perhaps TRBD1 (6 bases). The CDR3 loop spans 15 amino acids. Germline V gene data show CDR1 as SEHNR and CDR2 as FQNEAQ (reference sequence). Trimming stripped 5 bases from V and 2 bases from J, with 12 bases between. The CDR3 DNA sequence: TGTGCCAGCAGCACGACGGACAGTACTAATGAAAAACTGTTTTTT. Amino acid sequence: CASSTTDSTNEKLFF.

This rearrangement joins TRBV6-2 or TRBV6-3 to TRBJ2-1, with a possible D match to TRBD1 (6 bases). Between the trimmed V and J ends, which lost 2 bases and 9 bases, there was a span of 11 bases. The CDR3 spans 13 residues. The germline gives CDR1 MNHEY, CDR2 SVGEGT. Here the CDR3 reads CASSYMTGREQFF. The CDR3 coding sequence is TGTGCCAGCAGTTACATGACAGGCCGTGAGCAGTTCTTC.

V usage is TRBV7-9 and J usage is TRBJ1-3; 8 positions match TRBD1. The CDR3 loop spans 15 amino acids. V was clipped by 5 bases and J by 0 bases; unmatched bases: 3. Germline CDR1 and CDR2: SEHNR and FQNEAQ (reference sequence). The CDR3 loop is CASSPQGVSGNTIYF. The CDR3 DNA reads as TGTGCCAGCAGCCCACAGGGGGTCTCTGGAAACACCATATATTTT.

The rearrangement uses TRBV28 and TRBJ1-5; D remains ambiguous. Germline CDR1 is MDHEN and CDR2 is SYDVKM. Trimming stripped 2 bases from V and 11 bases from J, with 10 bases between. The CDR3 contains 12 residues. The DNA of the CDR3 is TGTGCCAGCAGTTTAACATCAACAGCCCAGCATTTT. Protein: CASSLTSTAQHF.